The clone carrying this T cell receptor (beta chain) showed up just a few times. Its antigen is not known. Profiling relied on immunoSEQ multiplex PCR, and the TCRdb table lists in-frame clones only, not all of them. The sample holds about 73,000 clones, 60% to 85% seen once. The sample comes from a study of vaccination effects on CD4 cells after COVID-19. For the study at large: Participants completed two doses of the BNT162b2 or mRNA-1273 vaccine.

Study-level results: Convalescent patients were scarce, and early post-infection timepoints were absent. Marked contraction was observed in infection-induced and vaccine-induced clones late after vaccination.

Before sequencing, viral peptide pools were used by the ViraFEST assay to expand antigen-specific CD4+ T cells. Cultured cells yielded isolated CD4+ T cells after nine to ten days. Vaccinees lacked prior SARS-CoV-2 infection and tested negative for nucleocapsid antibodies. The clonotype comes from a human donor who received a COVID-19 vaccine. Source: CD4+ T cells from PBMCs cultured with SARS-CoV-2 spike peptides, taken before COVID-19 vaccination.

Written as DNA, the CDR3 is TGTGCCAGCAGCTCGCAAGACAGGCTCCCTAACTATGGCTACACCTTC. Its protein product is CASSSQDRLPNYGYTF. The V gene is TRBV7-9, the J gene TRBJ1-2; D may be TRBD1 (6 bases). This CDR3 has 16 residues. The germline gives CDR1 SEHNR, CDR2 FQNEAQ (reference sequence). Trimming stripped 4 bases from V and 0 bases from J, with 15 bases between.